This TCR beta chain derives from a study of blood T cell repertoires in COVID-19. Study context: PBMCs, B-cell-depleted T cells, or T cells provided the cDNA or gDNA that made up the material.

How the authors handled the data: Researchers report that nucleated cell counts were estimated from reference gene primer amplification. Sequencing used immunoSEQ multiplex PCR; TCRdb keeps in-frame clones, though not all of them. Clone size and V and J calls were adopted from that table, with D and trimming inferred from the DNA. Of 350,000 or so clones listed, over 75% were seen once; the top ten hold roughly 1%. J was trimmed by 7 bases and V by 0 bases; bases with no gene match: 6. The CDR3 contains 16 residues. Germline V CDR1 and CDR2: SGHRS, YFSETQ. The receptor comes from a woman aged 25 to 39 who had recovered from COVID-19. Input material: PBMCs or T cells enriched from blood (not recorded which). This chain links TRBV5-1 with TRBJ2-2, with 10 bases matching TRBD2. The CDR3 DNA is TGCGCCAGCAGCTTGGATCCTAGCGGGGGCCACGGGGAGCTGTTTTTT. This codes for CASSLDPSGGHGELFF. Complete variable domain (other parts from reference TRBV5-1 and TRBJ2-2): KAGVTQTPRYLIKTRGQQVTLSCSPISGHRSVSWYQQTPGQGLQFLFEYFSETQRNKGNFPGRFSGRQFSNSRSEMNVSTLELGDSALYLCASSLDPSGGHGELFFGEGSRLTVL.